These 32 T cell receptor beta chains originate from one sample sequenced in a study of metastatic and nonmetastatic thyroid tumors (dated by TCRdb to 2018 to 2020). Receptors were amplified or captured by PCR. This sample was sequenced with an Illumina HiSeq 4000. The raw public reads went through TCRdb reprocessing: fastp at Q25, MiXCR clone calling, in-frame beta chains kept. This sample is represented by about 16,000 clones; 25% to 35% of them were singletons. Of the sample, roughly 12% falls within the top ten clones. None of the patients had been given any treatment before thyroid surgery. Sequenced input: tumor tissue. The receptors stem from a male donor with papillary thyroid cancer or a benign thyroid nodule (not recorded which). Some clones in this sample may be carry-over from other donors' samples.

The gene calls are TRBV19 and TRBJ2-5, with no clear D. The CDR3 loop spans 14 amino acids. V shed 6 bases and J shed 1 base, with 12 bases lying between them. Germline loops: CDR1 LNHDA, CDR2 SQIVND (reference sequence). CDR3 sequence (DNA): TGTGCCAGTAGCAATGGACGGTTCCAAGAGACCCAGTACTTC. Its protein is CASSNGRFQETQYF.

This clone was recorded a few times. This same CDR3 is encoded by further DNA sequences in the sample. The chain uses TRBV3-1 and TRBJ2-3, with TRBD2 as a possible D gene (5 bases). This CDR3 contains 15 residues. Germline V gene data show CDR1 as LGHDT and CDR2 as YNNKEL (reference sequence). V shed 4 bases and J shed 6 bases, with 17 bases lying between them. DNA for the CDR3: TGTGCCAGCAGCCTATCAGAGGGCCCCACGGATACGCAGTATTTT. It yields the protein CASSLSEGPTDTQYF.

The CDR3 protein is CASSSEDYTF. CDR3 in DNA: TGTGCCAGCAGTTCAGAGGACTACACCTTC. The chain has TRBV28 and TRBJ1-2; D is unclear. Germline CDR1 reads MDHEN; CDR2 reads SYDVKM. V shed 4 bases and J shed 10 bases, with 7 bases lying between them. The CDR3 totals 10 residues.

This clone was seen many times. The chain recombines TRBV7-9 with TRBJ2-1; 14 positions agree with TRBD2. The CDR3 runs 18 residues. Germline V gene data show CDR1 as SEHNR and CDR2 as FQNEAQ (reference sequence). Trimming at V came to 0 bases and at J to 6 bases, leaving 7 bases not matched to a gene. The CDR3 sequence is CASSLAWLGLAGANEQFF. As DNA, the CDR3 is TGTGCCAGCAGCTTAGCGTGGTTGGGACTAGCGGGAGCCAATGAGCAGTTCTTC.

This clone has ten or more counts. The gene calls are TRBV7-3 and TRBJ2-6; TRBD2 is a possible D gene (6 bases). Looked up from germline, CDR1 is SGHTA and CDR2 is FQGTGA. The CDR3 runs to 17 residues. Trimming pared 3 bases from V and 0 bases from J, leaving 12 bases between. The CDR3 nucleotides are TGTGCCAGCAGCTTCGCGGCGGGGATCTCTGGGGCCAACGTCCTGACTTTC. This codes for CASSFAAGISGANVLTF.

This clone was detected once. This rearrangement joins TRBV5-6 to TRBJ2-4, with 7 bases identical to TRBD1. Germline CDR1 SGHDT, CDR2 YYEEEE. Trimming at V came to 0 bases and at J to 1 base, leaving 10 bases not matched to a gene. This CDR3 contains 18 residues. The CDR3 bases are TGTGCCAGCAGCTTGGGTGAGGGGGCGTGGTGGGCCAAAAACATTCAGTACTTC. Translated, it gives CASSLGEGAWWAKNIQYF. The complete variable domain, with remaining parts taken from reference TRBV5-6 and TRBJ2-4, reads DAGVTQSPTHLIKTRGQQVTLRCSPKSGHDTVSWYQQALGQGPQFIFQYYEEEERQRGNFPDRFSGHQFPNYSSELNVNALLLGDSALYLCASSLGEGAWWAKNIQYFGAGTRLSVL.

This clone was detected only a few times. The CDR3 loop reads CASSLRAVFSPLHF. The CDR3 DNA reads TGTGCCAGCAGTTTAAGGGCTGTGTTTTCACCCCTCCACTTT. The chain has TRBV27 and TRBJ1-6; D remains unclear. V lost 2 bases and J 9 bases, leaving 11 bases between the germline ends. There are 14 residues in the CDR3. Germline V gene lookup returns CDR1 MNHEY and CDR2 SMNVEV (reference sequence).

The chain has TRBV20-1 and TRBJ2-3; D unclear. Trimming stripped 1 base from V and 4 bases from J, with 18 bases between. The CDR3 sequence is 16 residues long. Germline lookup yields CDR1 DFQATT and CDR2 SNEGSKA (reference sequence). As DNA, the CDR3 is TGCAGTGCTAGAGGGGTTGACATGGTTGAGGCAGATACGCAGTATTTT. Translated: CSARGVDMVEADTQYF.

This clone was picked up many times. The rearrangement joins TRBV7-3 to TRBJ1-1; weak D call: TRBD1 (5 bases). V gave up 1 base and J gave up 5 bases, with 8 bases separating them. CDR3 size: 13 residues. CDR1 and CDR2 (germline): SGHTA, FQGTGA. CDR3 protein: CASSLSGGTEAFF. CDR3 coding DNA: TGTGCCAGCAGCTTAAGCGGGGGTACTGAAGCTTTCTTT.

This clone has a count of ten or more. The chain recombines TRBV20-1 with TRBJ2-7, with 9 bases that match TRBD1. Germline assignment: CDR1 DFQATT and CDR2 SNEGSKA (reference sequence). The trim removed 6 bases at V and 5 bases at J, leaving 11 bases unmatched. The CDR3 covers 14 residues. The CDR3 DNA is TGCAGTGCGCCAACCGGGACAGGGTTGAACGAGCAGTACTTC. Translating it yields CSAPTGTGLNEQYF.

CDR3 amino acids: CASSVEGIETQYF. The CDR3 region has the DNA TGTGCCAGCAGCGTAGAAGGGATCGAGACCCAGTACTTC. This sequence joins TRBV9 and TRBJ2-5; D not certain. With 0 bases removed from V and 5 bases from J, the gap between germline ends came to 8 bases. Germline V lookup: CDR1 SGDLS, CDR2 YYNGEE. The length of the CDR3 is 13 residues.

The chain couples TRBV4-2 to TRBJ2-7; D is possibly TRBD2 (5 bases). Germline V gives CDR1 LGHNA, CDR2 YNFKEQ. This CDR3 comprises 13 residues. The V gene lost 1 base and the J gene lost 6 bases, with 10 bases spanning the gap. The CDR3 DNA is TGTGCCAGCAGCCAAGGAGGGCTGGCCGAGCAGTACTTC. Encoded protein: CASSQGGLAEQYF.

Concerning this clone: Given a much more abundant clone one base away, this may be a read error. Other DNA sequences in the same sample also yield this CDR3. V usage is TRBV20-1 and J usage is TRBJ1-5; unclear D gene. This CDR3 is built from 12 residues. The germline V and J ends were trimmed by 7 bases and 3 bases, with 10 bases remaining between them. From germline, CDR1 is DFQATT and CDR2 SNEGSKA (reference sequence). The CDR3 DNA sequence: TGCAGTGGTCGCGCCCCCAATCAGCCCCAGCATTTT. Amino acids: CSGRAPNQPQHF.

The chain couples TRBV5-1 to TRBJ2-4; 10 bases fit TRBD2. CDR3 size: 19 residues. V shed 0 bases, J shed 0 bases, and the junction held 9 bases outside the gene matches. Germline assignment: CDR1 SGHRS and CDR2 YFSETQ. As DNA, the CDR3 is TGCGCCAGCAGCTTGGTTGGTAGCGGGGGGTCCTTAGCCAAAAACATTCAGTACTTC. It codes for CASSLVGSGGSLAKNIQYF.

V and J are TRBV18 and TRBJ2-5; possibly TRBD2 for D (6 bases). V was shortened by 1 base and J by 3 bases, with 12 bases between the two germline ends. This CDR3 region has 15 residues. Germline assignment: CDR1 KGHSH and CDR2 LQKENI. Here the CDR3 DNA reads TGTGCCAGCTCACCACGGTCGCTAGCGAAAGAGACCCAGTACTTC. It is translated as CASSPRSLAKETQYF.

This clone was picked up a small number of times. The chain joins TRBV29-1 to TRBJ1-2; D is perhaps TRBD1 (6 bases). The V gene's germline CDR1 is SQVTM and CDR2 ANQGSEA. With 6 bases removed from V and 7 bases from J, the gap between germline ends came to 21 bases. The length of the CDR3 is 14 residues. CDR3 in amino acids: CSVRGQSGFGGYTF. DNA of the CDR3: TGCAGCGTACGCGGACAGTCCGGGTTTGGTGGCTACACCTTC.

The chain employs TRBV6-1 and TRBJ1-4; no clear D gene. CDR3 length: 14 residues. Germline V CDR1 and CDR2: MNHNS, SASEGT. With 3 bases removed from V and 5 bases from J, the gap between germline ends came to 10 bases. This CDR3 is CASSEWGANEKLFF. CDR3 coding DNA: TGTGCCAGCAGTGAGTGGGGTGCGAATGAAAAACTGTTTTTT.

This clone was detected a few times. A much more abundant neighbour one base away suggests this may be a read error. This chain joins TRBV9 and TRBJ2-3; D uncertain. Germline values: CDR1 SGDLS, CDR2 YYNGEE. The CDR3 has 15 amino acids. Trimming stripped 7 bases from V and 2 bases from J, with 17 bases between. The CDR3 DNA sequence: TGTGCCAGCGGTACCGACGCCATCCTCACAGATACGCAGTATTTT. Translated: CASGTDAILTDTQYF.

This clone was observed a handful of times. For the CDR3, the DNA is TGTGCCAGCAGCTTAGACCCTAGCGGGCGCCGGAGCTCCTACGAGCAGTACTTC. Protein: CASSLDPSGRRSSYEQYF. This chain joins TRBV11-2 and TRBJ2-7; 8 nucleotides align to TRBD2. The ends lost 0 bases at V and 0 bases at J; junction bases unmatched: 10. Germline-derived CDR1 and CDR2 are SGHAT and FQNNGV. CDR3 size: 18 residues.

Ten or more counts support this clone. The chain recombines TRBV3-1 with TRBJ2-3; TRBD2 is a possible D gene (6 bases). Germline CDR1 and CDR2: LGHDT and YNNKEL (reference sequence). This CDR3 is 16 amino acids long. V lost 0 bases, J lost 2 bases, and 12 bases lay in between. DNA of the CDR3: TGTGCCAGCAGCCAAGACTCCAGCGGGTACACAGATACGCAGTATTTT. This gives the protein CASSQDSSGYTDTQYF.

There are a few counts of this clone. V and J are TRBV11-2 and TRBJ1-1; D might be TRBD1 (5 bases). The germline V and J ends were trimmed by 5 bases and 6 bases, with 16 bases remaining between them. This CDR3 is built from 14 residues. Germline V lookup: CDR1 SGHAT, CDR2 FQNNGV. The CDR3 DNA is TGTGCCAGCAGCAAAGATATAAGGGGCTCTGAAGCTTTCTTT. This sequence encodes CASSKDIRGSEAFF.

This clone has a count of ten or more. The chain is built from TRBV7-3 and TRBJ2-3; no clear D. Germline CDR1 reads SGHTA; CDR2 reads FQGTGA. This CDR3 has 13 amino acids. V was cut by 3 bases and J by 5 bases, with 9 bases left in between. The CDR3 DNA sequence: TGTGCCAGCAGCTTGTCCTGGGGAGATACGCAGTATTTT. Its translation: CASSLSWGDTQYF.

CDR3 in DNA: TGTGCCAGCACCCGGACAGGGAGGTACGAGCAGTACTTC. Its translation is CASTRTGRYEQYF. The rearrangement joins TRBV28 to TRBJ2-7, with 8 bases that match TRBD1. Germline V gene data show CDR1 as MDHEN and CDR2 as SYDVKM. This CDR3 has 13 residues. V lost 7 bases, J lost 4 bases, and 6 bases stayed unmatched.

This clone was seen ten or more times. This chain links TRBV11-2 with TRBJ2-3; D remains unclear. Per the germline V gene, CDR1 is SGHAT and CDR2 is FQNNGV. The CDR3 is 12 amino acids. Trimming took 1 base from V and 5 from J, leaving 4 bases between them. The CDR3 protein is CASSLGVDTQYF. CDR3 nucleotide sequence: TGTGCCAGCAGCTTAGGTGTAGATACGCAGTATTTT.

In its sample, this clone was seen many times. The rearrangement uses TRBV28 and TRBJ1-5, with unresolved D. This CDR3 contains 11 residues. CDR1 MDHEN and CDR2 SYDVKM come from the germline V gene. Deletions cut 3 bases from V and 5 bases from J, with 2 bases between. DNA for the CDR3: TGTGCCAGCAGTTTTGATCAGCCCCAGCATTTT. Its translation: CASSFDQPQHF.

This clone was picked up a small number of times. J is TRBJ2-7 and V is TRBV19; the match to TRBD2 covers 7 bases. The length of the CDR3 is 13 residues. Germline loops: CDR1 LNHDA, CDR2 SQIVND (reference sequence). V lost 5 bases, J lost 4 bases, and 5 bases stayed unmatched. CDR3 amino acids: CASSLDGGYEQYF. CDR3 in DNA: TGTGCCAGTAGTTTGGACGGGGGGTACGAGCAGTACTTC.

CDR3 nucleotide sequence: TGTGCCAGCACCCCTGGGGGAGGAAACTATGGCTACACCTTC. The encoded protein is CASTPGGGNYGYTF. The chain recombines TRBV28 with TRBJ1-2, with D possibly being TRBD1 (5 bases). CDR3 length: 14 amino acids. V was trimmed by 7 bases and J by 2 bases, leaving 14 bases between them. Germline CDR1 and CDR2: MDHEN and SYDVKM.

This clone was seen more than once but under ten times. The chain is built from TRBV6-1 and TRBJ2-7, with 8 bases fitting TRBD1. The CDR3 spans 15 residues. Germline values: CDR1 MNHNS, CDR2 SASEGT. V lost 1 base to trimming and J lost 0 bases; unmatched junction nucleotides: 2. The CDR3 is CASSEETGASYEQYF. The CDR3 coding sequence is TGTGCCAGCAGTGAAGAGACAGGGGCCTCCTACGAGCAGTACTTC.

The chain joins TRBV5-8 to TRBJ2-7; no firm D call. V was cut by 0 bases and J by 11 bases, with 18 bases left in between. Germline CDR1 reads SGHTS; CDR2 reads YDEGEE. The CDR3 sequence is 14 residues long. The CDR3 here is CASSLVSGYSSKYF. The CDR3 region has the DNA TGTGCCAGCAGCTTGGTTTCAGGCTACAGCAGCAAGTACTTC.

The chain uses TRBV11-1 and TRBJ2-7, with 12 bases fitting TRBD1. Germline CDR1 reads SGHAT; CDR2 reads FQDESV (reference sequence). This CDR3 has 14 amino acids. The ends lost 5 bases at V and 4 bases at J; junction bases unmatched: 3. This chain's CDR3 is CASSPGQGAYEQYF. Here the CDR3 DNA reads TGTGCCAGCAGCCCGGGACAGGGGGCATACGAGCAGTACTTC.

This clone is medium-sized (0.01 to 0.1%). V and J are TRBV2 and TRBJ2-1; no reliable D call. V lost 8 bases to trimming and J lost 7 bases, with 6 bases between them. CDR1 and CDR2 (germline): SNHLY, FYNNEI. The CDR3 has 10 residues. This CDR3 is CASERNEQFF. The CDR3 nucleotides are TGTGCCAGCGAGAGGAATGAGCAGTTCTTC.

V gene TRBV6-1 combines with J gene TRBJ1-2, with D maybe TRBD1 (6 bases). CDR3 length equals 15 residues. Germline V gene data show CDR1 as MNHNS and CDR2 as SASEGT. Deletions cut 2 bases from V and 2 bases from J, with 12 bases between. The CDR3 DNA follows: TGTGCCAGCAGTGAATATCCTACAGGGAACTATGGCTACACCTTC. This codes for CASSEYPTGNYGYTF.